These 3 T cell receptor beta chains came from one sample sequenced in a study of blood T cell repertoires in COVID-19 (TCRdb year 2020). The method behind the library was the immunoSEQ multiplex PCR assay. The immuneACCESS repertoire file appears here via TCRdb, limited to in-frame rearrangements. These files lack a portion of the clones; in checked studies, under half of the deficit traces to unresolved V genes, and the cause of the others is not known. Counted in this sample were under 500,000 clones; about 85% of them appeared once. Of the sample, about 2.1% falls within the top ten clones. The sequencing input was PBMCs or T cells enriched from blood (not recorded which). These receptors were obtained from a woman younger than 35 with acute COVID-19.

The chain couples TRBV29-1 to TRBJ2-7, with 9 bases lining up with TRBD1. Germline V gene sequence: CDR1 SQVTM, CDR2 ANQGSEA. The CDR3 sequence is 12 residues long. Unmatched junction bases numbered 7, after V lost 6 bases and J lost 7 bases. The CDR3 is CSVGQGEGEQYF. In nucleotides, the CDR3 is TGCAGCGTGGGACAGGGAGAAGGGGAGCAGTACTTC.

The V call is TRBV19, the J call TRBJ1-4; 9 nucleotides line up with TRBD1. The length of the CDR3 is 15 residues. The germline CDR1 and CDR2 sequences are LNHDA and SQIVND (reference sequence). V shed 5 bases and J 7 bases; nucleotides not matched to a gene: 8. CDR3 sequence (DNA): TGTGCCAGTAGTCACGTACAGGGGGCAATTGAAAAACTGTTTTTT. Translating gives CASSHVQGAIEKLFF.

The chain employs TRBV4-1 and TRBJ1-5; D might be TRBD1 (5 bases). V was shortened by 3 bases and J by 1 base, with 25 bases between the two germline ends. Germline V gives CDR1 MGHRA, CDR2 YSYEKL. The CDR3 extends over 20 amino acids. CDR3 DNA sequence: TGCGCCAGCAGCCACTCGTATGGGGGAGATTCCGGGAGCAGCAATCAGCCCCAGCATTTT. It codes for CASSHSYGGDSGSSNQPQHF.